Shown below are 9 T cell receptor beta chains from a single sample sequenced in a study of blood T cell repertoires in COVID-19. Data came from immunoSEQ multiplex PCR; TCRdb stores just in-frame clones and leaves some out. The table shows 150,000 or so clones, with around 83% occurring only once. The sequencing sample was made of peripheral blood. These receptors were obtained from a man between 65 and 85 years old who had recovered from COVID-19.

J is TRBJ1-3 and V is TRBV2, with D possibly being TRBD1 (6 bases). The CDR3 loop spans 12 amino acids. Germline V gene lookup returns CDR1 SNHLY and CDR2 FYNNEI. The DNA of the CDR3 is TGTGTCGGTCAGGGGCTTGGAAACACCATATATTTT. Translated, it gives CVGQGLGNTIYF.

This sequence joins TRBV24-1 and TRBJ2-2; perhaps TRBD2 as D (6 bases). In germline, CDR1 is KGHDR, CDR2 SFDVKD. This CDR3 spans 14 amino acids. V lost 3 bases to trimming and J lost 4 bases, with 8 bases between them. CDR3 in amino acids: CATSDGGTTGELFF. The CDR3 DNA sequence: TGTGCCACCAGTGATGGGGGGACCACCGGGGAGCTGTTTTTT.

The chain joins TRBV6-5 to TRBJ1-1; D remains unclear. The V gene's germline CDR1 is MNHEY and CDR2 SVGAGI. The CDR3 length is 13 residues. With 2 bases removed from V and 1 base from J, the gap between germline ends came to 5 bases. The CDR3 nucleotides read TGTGCCAGCAGTTACGGGCAGAACACTGAAGCTTTCTTT. Translated, it gives CASSYGQNTEAFF.

V usage is TRBV7-2 and J usage is TRBJ2-7, with 7 bases fitting TRBD1. V trimming: 1 base; J trimming: 4 bases; junction bases outside the gene matches: 7. Germline V gene sequence: CDR1 SGHTA, CDR2 FQGNSA. The CDR3 sequence is 15 residues long. The CDR3 reads CASSLGGTEPYEQYF. The CDR3 DNA follows: TGTGCCAGCAGCTTAGGTGGGACAGAGCCTTACGAGCAGTACTTC.

The rearrangement uses TRBV20-1 and TRBJ2-2; D possibly corresponds to TRBD2 (6 bases). The CDR3 totals 12 residues. Trimming stripped 3 bases from V and 6 bases from J, with 8 bases between. Germline CDR1 reads DFQATT; CDR2 reads SNEGSKA (reference sequence). Here the CDR3 reads CSASWGAGELFF. The CDR3 DNA reads as TGCAGTGCTAGTTGGGGGGCCGGGGAGCTGTTTTTT.

The V and J genes are TRBV5-4 and TRBJ1-1; D uncertain. With 1 base removed from V and 3 bases from J, the gap between germline ends came to 7 bases. The germline CDR1 and CDR2 sequences are SGHNT and YYREEE (reference sequence). This CDR3 region has 13 residues. The CDR3 nucleotides read TGTGCCAGCAGCTTGAGTGAGGACACTGAAGCTTTCTTT. This encodes CASSLSEDTEAFF.

This clone appeared a single time. This chain connects TRBV6-5 to TRBJ2-7; a possible D gene is TRBD2 (5 bases). The CDR3 spans 12 residues. Germline CDR1 is MNHEY and CDR2 is SVGAGI. V was cut by 11 bases and J by 12 bases, with 23 bases left in between. CDR3 sequence reads: CAVRVVATQPYF. CDR3 nucleotides: TGTGCCGTTAGGGTAGTAGCGACCCAACCGTACTTC.

The rearrangement links TRBV29-1 to TRBJ1-2; 7 nucleotides match TRBD1. This CDR3 is built from 13 residues. The ends lost 2 bases at V and 4 bases at J; junction bases unmatched: 4. The germline V gene has CDR1 SQVTM and CDR2 ANQGSEA. The CDR3 loop reads CSVELAGGYGYTF. The CDR3 DNA is TGCAGCGTTGAACTAGCAGGGGGCTATGGCTACACCTTC.

The V call is TRBV6-5, the J call TRBJ2-2; TRBD1 matches 7 bases. The ends lost 6 bases at V and 1 base at J; junction bases unmatched: 2. Germline CDR1 MNHEY, CDR2 SVGAGI. CDR3 length equals 14 residues. Here the CDR3 DNA reads TGTGCCAGCAGGACAGGGAGGAACACCGGGGAGCTGTTTTTT. Translated, it gives CASRTGRNTGELFF.